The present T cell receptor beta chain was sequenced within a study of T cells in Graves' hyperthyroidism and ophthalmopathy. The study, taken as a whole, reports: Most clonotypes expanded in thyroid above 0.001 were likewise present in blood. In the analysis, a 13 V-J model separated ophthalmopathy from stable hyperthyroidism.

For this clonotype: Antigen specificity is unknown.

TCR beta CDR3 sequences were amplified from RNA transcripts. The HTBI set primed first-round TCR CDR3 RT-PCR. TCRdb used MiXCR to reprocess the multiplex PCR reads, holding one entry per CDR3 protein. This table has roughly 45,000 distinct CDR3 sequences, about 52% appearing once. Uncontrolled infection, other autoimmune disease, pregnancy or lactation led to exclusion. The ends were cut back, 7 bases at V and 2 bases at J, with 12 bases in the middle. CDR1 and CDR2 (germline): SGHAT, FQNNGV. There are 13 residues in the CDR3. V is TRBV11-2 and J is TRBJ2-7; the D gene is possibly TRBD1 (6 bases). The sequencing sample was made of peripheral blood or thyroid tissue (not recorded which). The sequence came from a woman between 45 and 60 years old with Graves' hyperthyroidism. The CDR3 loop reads CASTGTRTYEQYF. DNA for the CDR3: TGTGCCAGCACCGGGACACGAACCTACGAGCAGTACTTC.